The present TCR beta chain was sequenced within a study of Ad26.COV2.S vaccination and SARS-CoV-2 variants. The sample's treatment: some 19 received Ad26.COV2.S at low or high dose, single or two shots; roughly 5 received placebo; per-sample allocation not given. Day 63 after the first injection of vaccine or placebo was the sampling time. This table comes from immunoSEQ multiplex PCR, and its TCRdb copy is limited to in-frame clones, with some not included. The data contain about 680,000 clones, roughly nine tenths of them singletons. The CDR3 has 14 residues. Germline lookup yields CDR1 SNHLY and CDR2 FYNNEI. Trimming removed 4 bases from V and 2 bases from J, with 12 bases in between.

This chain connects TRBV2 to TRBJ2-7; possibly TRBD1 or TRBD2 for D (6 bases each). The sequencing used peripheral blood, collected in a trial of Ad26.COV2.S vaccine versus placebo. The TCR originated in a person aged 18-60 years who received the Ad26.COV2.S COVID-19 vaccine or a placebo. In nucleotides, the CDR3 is TGTGCCAGCAGTGTAGGGGGGAACACCTACGAGCAGTACTTC. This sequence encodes CASSVGGNTYEQYF.